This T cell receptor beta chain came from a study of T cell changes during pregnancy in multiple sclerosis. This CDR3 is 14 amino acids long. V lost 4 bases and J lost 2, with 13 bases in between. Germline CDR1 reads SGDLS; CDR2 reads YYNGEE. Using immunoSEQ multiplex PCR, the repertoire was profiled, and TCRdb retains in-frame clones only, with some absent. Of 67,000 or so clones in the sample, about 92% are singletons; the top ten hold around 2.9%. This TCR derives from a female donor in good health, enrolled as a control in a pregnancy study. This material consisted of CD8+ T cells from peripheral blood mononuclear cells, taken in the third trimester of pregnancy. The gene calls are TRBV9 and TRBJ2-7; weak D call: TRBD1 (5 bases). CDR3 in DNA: TGTGCCAGCAGCTCAGGACACCTCACCTACGAGCAGTACTTC. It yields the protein CASSSGHLTYEQYF.